The 23 T cell receptor beta chains in this list originate from one sample, sequenced in a study of T cells in Graves' hyperthyroidism and ophthalmopathy. RNA transcripts gave rise to amplified TCR beta CDR3 regions. With the HTBI primer set, the TCR CDR3 went through a first round of RT-PCR. TCRdb used MiXCR to reprocess the multiplex PCR reads, holding one entry per CDR3 protein. Altogether 490,000 or so distinct CDR3 sequences are present, around a fifth being singletons, with the ten largest covering around 47%. The specimen sequenced was blood. The origin of the receptors is a woman between 70 and 85 years old with Graves' ophthalmopathy.

The chain recombines TRBV6-1 with TRBJ1-3; TRBD1 is a possible D gene (5 bases). The CDR3 runs 17 residues. Between the trimmed V and J ends, which lost 7 bases and 0 bases, there was a span of 19 bases. Germline loops: CDR1 MNHNS, CDR2 SASEGT. As DNA, the CDR3 is TGTGCCAGCATTGTGCCCCCGGGACTCAACTCTGGAAACACCATATATTTT. This sequence encodes CASIVPPGLNSGNTIYF.

The J gene is TRBJ2-3, the V gene TRBV10-2; D ambiguous. The CDR3 is 16 residues long. Trimming left V 0 bases short and J 0 bases short, with 10 bases between. Germline CDR1 is WSHSY and CDR2 is SAAADI. CDR3 protein: CASSESAFGSTDTQYF. CDR3 in DNA: TGCGCCAGCAGTGAGTCAGCATTCGGAAGCACAGATACGCAGTATTTT.

This chain uses TRBV7-2 with TRBJ2-1; D gene ambiguous. The CDR3 extends over 11 amino acids. Trimming removed 1 base at V and 10 bases at J, with 5 bases between. Germline CDR1 and CDR2: SGHTA and FQGNSA. The CDR3 DNA sequence: TGTGCCAGCAGCTTAGTGACAGAGCAGTTCTTC. Translation: CASSLVTEQFF.

The gene calls are TRBV6-1 and TRBJ2-5; possibly TRBD1 for D (7 bases). The CDR3 is 14 amino acids. Trimming left V 6 bases short and J 5 bases short, with 16 bases between. The germline V gene encodes CDR1 MNHNS and CDR2 SASEGT. The CDR3 nucleotides are TGTGCCAGCAGAGGAAAGGGGGGACAGGAGACCCAGTACTTC. The encoded protein is CASRGKGGQETQYF.

This clonotype came up many times. The rearrangement links TRBV7-9 to TRBJ1-5; 8 nucleotides line up with TRBD1. V trimming: 3 bases; J trimming: 3 bases; junction bases outside the gene matches: 4. CDR3 size: 15 residues. Germline CDR1 SEHNR, CDR2 FQNEAQ (reference sequence). The CDR3 loop is CASSLAGGYNQPQHF. The CDR3 nucleotides are TGTGCCAGCAGCTTGGCAGGGGGCTACAATCAGCCCCAGCATTTT.

This clonotype came up a few times. This chain links TRBV15 with TRBJ2-7, with 12 bases matching TRBD2. Germline V lookup: CDR1 LNHNV, CDR2 YYDKDF (reference sequence). CDR3 size: 15 residues. V lost 4 bases, J lost 7 bases, and 8 bases stayed unmatched. The CDR3 coding sequence is TGTGCCACCAGCAAGACTAGCGGGAGTTTGGGGGAGCAGTACTTC. Translation gives CATSKTSGSLGEQYF.

This rearrangement joins TRBV20-1 to TRBJ2-1; maybe TRBD2 (6 bases). V was shortened by 3 bases and J by 12 bases, with 15 bases between the two germline ends. The CDR3 runs to 12 residues. CDR1 is DFQATT, CDR2 SNEGSKA, per germline (reference sequence). CDR3 loop: CSASPGGDRQFF. The CDR3 DNA reads as TGCAGTGCTAGCCCTGGCGGGGACCGGCAGTTCTTC.

This chain uses TRBV18 with TRBJ2-5; D call uncertain. V lost 5 bases and J 5 bases, leaving 9 bases between the germline ends. Germline V gene sequence: CDR1 KGHSH, CDR2 LQKENI. The CDR3 totals 12 residues. Here the CDR3 reads CASSKVRETQYF. The CDR3 DNA reads TGTGCCAGCTCAAAGGTCAGGGAGACCCAGTACTTC.

This clonotype was seen a handful of times. V is TRBV9 and J is TRBJ2-7, with D tentatively TRBD2 (5 bases). V was cut by 0 bases and J by 7 bases, with 11 bases left in between. Germline V gene sequence: CDR1 SGDLS, CDR2 YYNGEE. The CDR3 runs to 13 residues. CDR3 DNA: TGTGCCAGCAGCGTAGTCGCATCGGGGGAGCAGTACTTC. It encodes CASSVVASGEQYF.

This clonotype was recorded at least ten times. The chain employs TRBV12-5 and TRBJ2-1, with 7 bases that match TRBD1. The CDR3 has 15 residues. Germline-derived CDR1 and CDR2 are LGHNT and FRNRAP. After removal of 4 bases from V and 5 bases from J, the junction contained 8 bases not matched to a gene. The CDR3 region is CASGSRDSANNEQFF. Written as DNA, the CDR3 is TGTGCTAGTGGTTCTCGGGACAGCGCTAACAATGAGCAGTTCTTC.

This clonotype was counted only a few times. This chain links TRBV5-1 with TRBJ2-7; 10 bases match TRBD2. CDR1 is SGHRS, CDR2 YFSETQ, per germline. CDR3 length equals 18 residues. The V and J ends lost 4 bases and 5 bases, in that order; junction bases with no gene match: 18. CDR3 residues: CASSPRPSGSGRIHEQYF. The CDR3 DNA is TGCGCCAGCAGCCCGCGCCCTAGCGGGAGTGGGAGAATCCACGAGCAGTACTTC.

This chain uses TRBV4-2 with TRBJ1-2, with TRBD1 matching over 7 bases. Germline V lookup: CDR1 LGHNA, CDR2 YNFKEQ. The CDR3 has 15 amino acids. V shed 1 base, J shed 8 bases, and the junction held 10 bases outside the gene matches. The CDR3 loop reads CASSQVGPQGGGYTF. CDR3 DNA sequence: TGTGCCAGCAGCCAAGTCGGGCCCCAGGGGGGAGGCTACACCTTC.

This clonotype has a count of ten or more. The gene calls are TRBV6-1 and TRBJ1-6; weak D call: TRBD1 (5 bases). This CDR3 is built from 16 residues. The ends were cut back, 5 bases at V and 9 bases at J, with 20 bases in the middle. The V gene's germline CDR1 is MNHNS and CDR2 SASEGT. The chain's CDR3 is CASSPTGSPRTSPLHF. The CDR3 region has the DNA TGTGCCAGCAGTCCAACAGGTTCTCCACGAACTTCACCCCTCCACTTT.

The CDR3 nucleotides read TGTGCCAGCAGCAACGCCGGGACAGGGGAGTCTGGGGCCAACGTCCTGACTTTC. Its translation is CASSNAGTGESGANVLTF. The J gene is TRBJ2-6, the V gene TRBV3-1, with 10 bases that match TRBD1. This CDR3 is built from 18 residues. With 5 bases clipped from V and 1 base from J, the junction kept 8 bases outside the gene matches. Germline CDR1 reads LGHDT; CDR2 reads YNNKEL (reference sequence).

This clonotype was detected many times. The V and J genes are TRBV7-3 and TRBJ2-3; possibly TRBD2 for D (5 bases). In germline, CDR1 is SGHTA, CDR2 FQGTGA. V was trimmed by 1 base and J by 2 bases, leaving 13 bases between them. The CDR3 totals 16 residues. This CDR3 reads CASSLSGLSHTDTQYF. CDR3 bases: TGTGCCAGCAGCTTAAGCGGGCTTTCCCACACAGATACGCAGTATTTT.

This clonotype was counted only a few times. This sequence joins TRBV5-4 and TRBJ1-1, with a possible D match to TRBD1 (5 bases). Trimming took off 0 bases at V and 3 bases at J, with 18 bases between the two ends. This CDR3 comprises 17 residues. In germline, CDR1 is SGHNT, CDR2 YYREEE (reference sequence). CDR3 residues: CASSLVGVTGGDTEAFF. The CDR3, as DNA: TGTGCCAGCAGCTTGGTAGGGGTTACGGGCGGGGACACTGAAGCTTTCTTT.

J is TRBJ1-4 and V is TRBV27; 8 bases fit TRBD1. J was trimmed by 3 bases and V by 2 bases; bases with no gene match: 5. The CDR3 has 16 residues. Germline V gene sequence: CDR1 MNHEY, CDR2 SMNVEV (reference sequence). The CDR3 sequence: CASSLAPGQANEKLFF. The CDR3 DNA is TGTGCCAGCAGTTTAGCCCCGGGACAGGCTAATGAAAAACTGTTTTTT.

With regard to this clonotype: This may be a read error, as it is one base from a much larger clone. The chain joins TRBV6-1 to TRBJ1-1; the D gene is possibly TRBD1 (5 bases). Germline CDR1 reads MNHNS; CDR2 reads SASEGT. The CDR3 sequence is 13 residues long. In DNA form, the CDR3 reads TGTGCCAGCACTGGACACCAGAACACTGAAACTTTCTTT. Translated, it gives CASTGHQNTETFF.

This clonotype has at least ten counts. The gene calls are TRBV11-2 and TRBJ2-7, with 7 bases aligning to TRBD1. The germline gives CDR1 SGHAT, CDR2 FQNNGV. The length of the CDR3 is 14 residues. The J segment lost 0 bases and the V segment lost 5 bases, leaving 4 bases of the junction unmatched. The CDR3 reads CASSPGTASYEQYF. DNA of the CDR3: TGTGCCAGCAGCCCCGGGACAGCCTCCTACGAGCAGTACTTC. Full variable domain (rest looked up from reference TRBV11-2 and TRBJ2-7): EAGVAQSPRYKIIEKRQSVAFWCNPISGHATLYWYQQILGQGPKLLIQFQNNGVVDDSQLPKDRFSAERLKGVDSTLKIQPAKLEDSAVYLCASSPGTASYEQYFGPGTRLTVT.

This clonotype was seen repeatedly, ten times or more. The chain has TRBV6-8 and TRBJ2-7; TRBD1 agrees at 10 bases. This CDR3 is built from 17 residues. V lost 3 bases, J lost 4 bases, and 12 bases stayed unmatched. The germline gives CDR1 MNHGY, CDR2 SAAAGT. CDR3 nucleotide sequence: TGTGCCAGCAGTTATTCAGGCGGGGGACAGGGGACATACGAGCAGTACTTC. Encoded protein: CASSYSGGGQGTYEQYF.

In its sample, this clonotype was seen a few times. The V gene is TRBV5-1, the J gene TRBJ2-5, with a weak D call TRBD1 (6 bases). V lost 2 bases and J 2 bases, leaving 10 bases between the germline ends. The CDR3 contains 14 residues. Germline CDR1 reads SGHRS; CDR2 reads YFSETQ. CDR3 in amino acids: CASSFRTAQETQYF. As DNA, the CDR3 is TGCGCCAGCAGCTTTAGGACAGCACAAGAGACCCAGTACTTC.

This clonotype was detected a few times. CDR3 bases: TGTGCCATCAGTGGCCGGGGCGGACCAATTCTCAACACTGAAGCTTTCTTT. Its translation: CAISGRGGPILNTEAFF. The chain couples TRBV10-3 to TRBJ1-1, with D possibly being TRBD1 (5 bases). V gave up 4 bases and J gave up 2 bases, with 20 bases separating them. CDR3 length: 17 residues. Germline CDR1 and CDR2: ENHRY and SYGVKD.

The chain links TRBV3-1 to TRBJ1-6, with a weak D call TRBD1 (5 bases). From germline, CDR1 is LGHDT and CDR2 YNNKEL (reference sequence). The V gene lost 1 base and the J gene lost 7 bases, with 11 bases spanning the gap. This CDR3 comprises 15 residues. The CDR3 reads CASSQVAGVNSPLHF. The CDR3 DNA reads TGTGCCAGCAGCCAAGTGGCGGGGGTGAATTCACCCCTCCACTTT.